This TCR beta chain was found in a study of prognosis after radiotherapy for stage I lung cancer. Looking at the study overall: Enrolled patients were those with stage I non-small cell lung cancer, a group that was recruited between April 2018 and January 2019. The tumor was squamous cell carcinoma for 6 or 7 patients; for about a dozen, it was adenocarcinoma.

Per the germline V gene, CDR1 is MNHEY and CDR2 is SVGEGT. This CDR3 contains 14 residues. Trimming took off 0 bases at V and 6 bases at J, with 12 bases between the two ends. Genomic DNA provided the template from which TCR beta CDR3 was amplified by two-round multiplex PCR. Specific primers for each TRBV and TRBJ gene were what first-round PCR used. TCRdb redid the calling of the multiplex PCR reads with MiXCR, one entry per CDR3 protein. The sample includes 20,000 to 30,000 distinct CDR3 sequences, approximately 40% of them seen just once. This clonotype has only a few counts. With a much larger clone just one base away, this may be a read error.

The sequences come from PBMCs, collected before or after stereotactic body radiation therapy (not recorded which). J is TRBJ2-7 and V is TRBV6-2 or TRBV6-3, with D hard to call. The receptor was isolated from a donor over 45 with non-small cell lung cancer. The CDR3 spells CASSYSDSRPEQYF. The CDR3, as DNA: TGTGCCAGCAGTTACTCGGATAGTAGACCCGAGCAGTACTTC.